This TCR beta chain is from a study of shared clonotypes between healthy human individuals. Profiling relied on immunoSEQ multiplex PCR, and the TCRdb table lists in-frame clones only, not all of them. The sample contains hundreds of thousands of clones, about 91% of which appear only once. The germline V and J ends were trimmed by 1 base and 6 bases, with 10 bases remaining between them. The CDR3 sequence is 14 residues long. The germline gives CDR1 MGHRA, CDR2 YSYEKL. Study-wide results and caveats: Sharing across four donors was highest in naive CD4 (around 5%) and lowest in memory CD8 (approximately 0.4%). In having few donors, the study represented limited genetic and exposure-history diversity. It was the non-shared clonotypes that had lower generation probabilities than clonotypes shared by all four donors.

Comment on this clone: Its antigen remains unknown.

The naive CD8 population came from CD45RO-negative cells selected for CCR7, without terminally differentiated effector memory CD45RA+ cells. The sample was naive CD8+ T cells sorted from blood. The chain has TRBV4-1 and TRBJ2-1; D is unresolved. The receptor was derived from a man in his thirties or forties in good health. The CDR3 reads CASSQVFRSNEQFF. In DNA, the CDR3 is TGCGCCAGCAGCCAAGTCTTTAGAAGCAATGAGCAGTTCTTC.